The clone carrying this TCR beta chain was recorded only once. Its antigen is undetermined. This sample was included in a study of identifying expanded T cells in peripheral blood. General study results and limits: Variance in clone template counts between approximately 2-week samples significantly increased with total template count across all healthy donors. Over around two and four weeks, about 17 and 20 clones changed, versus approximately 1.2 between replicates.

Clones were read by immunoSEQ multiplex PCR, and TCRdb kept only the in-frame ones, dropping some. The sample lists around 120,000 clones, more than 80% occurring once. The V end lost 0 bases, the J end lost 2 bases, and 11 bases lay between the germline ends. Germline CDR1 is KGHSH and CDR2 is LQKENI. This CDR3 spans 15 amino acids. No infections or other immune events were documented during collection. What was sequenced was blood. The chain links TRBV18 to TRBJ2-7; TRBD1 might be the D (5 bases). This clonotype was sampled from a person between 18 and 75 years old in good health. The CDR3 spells CASSPPLTDTYEQYF. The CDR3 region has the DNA TGTGCCAGCTCACCACCCTTGACAGATACCTACGAGCAGTACTTC.